The clone carrying this TCR beta chain was detected a few times. The data are from a study of T-cell reconstitution after alpha-beta-depleted transplantation in children. The library targeted TCRbeta and was prepared with unique molecular identifiers. Each CDR3 protein gets one entry after TCRdb re-called the PCR reads with MiXCR. The repertoire holds around 600,000 distinct CDR3 sequences, with roughly a tenth as singletons. Sequenced here: PBMCs from the stem cell graft donor, sampled from the stem cell graft. This sequence was found in a human donor who donated a stem cell graft to a child with acute myeloid leukemia.

CDR3 coding DNA: TGTGCCATCAAGGAGACTAGCGTGACCGGGGAGCTGTTTTTT. Protein product: CAIKETSVTGELFF. The chain joins TRBV10-3 to TRBJ2-2, with 8 bases aligning to TRBD2. V shed 7 bases and J 5 bases; nucleotides not matched to a gene: 6. CDR1 is ENHRY and CDR2 is SYGVKD in the germline V gene. The CDR3 totals 14 residues.